This entry concerns a single T cell receptor (beta chain). Trimming cost V 1 base and J 4 bases; bases outside gene matches: 2. The CDR3 has 14 residues. CDR1 and CDR2 (germline): MDHEN, SYDVKM. These data come from a study of OX40 agonist ivuxolimab in advanced cancers. The repertoire was sequenced with immunoSEQ multiplex PCR; TCRdb's copy has only in-frame clones and lacks some. This table holds 100,000 to 150,000 clones, 90% found once. The sequence derives from an adult with an advanced solid tumor such as melanoma, head and neck, liver or kidney cancer. The rearrangement joins TRBV28 to TRBJ2-7, with 9 bases lining up with TRBD1. The sample in question was CD4+ or CD8+ T cells sorted from blood, obtained in a trial of the OX40 agonist ivuxolimab. CDR3 amino acids: CASSLSGTGYEQYF. CDR3 bases: TGTGCCAGCAGTTTATCTGGGACAGGGTACGAGCAGTACTTC.